This T cell receptor (beta chain) was sequenced in a study of shared clonotypes between healthy human individuals. Concerning this clone: Its target is unknown.

Study-level findings and limits: With few donors, the genetic and exposure-history diversity represented was limited.

The method was immunoSEQ multiplex PCR; TCRdb's version includes in-frame clones alone and lacks a portion of them. The sample yields some 1.5 million clones, 95% to 99% seen once. The source is a man in his thirties or forties in good health. Specimen: naive CD4+ T cells sorted from blood. Subset meaning: CD45RA+ positively selected.

CDR3 protein: CASSVGEAGETQYF. CDR3 DNA: TGTGCCAGCAGCGTAGGTGAAGCTGGAGAGACCCAGTACTTC. The V call is TRBV9, the J call TRBJ2-5, with D hard to call. The CDR3 totals 14 residues. V was trimmed by 0 bases and J by 4 bases, leaving 10 bases between them. Germline V gene data show CDR1 as SGDLS and CDR2 as YYNGEE.